Presented here are 22 T cell receptor beta chains from one specimen sequenced in a study of cytomegalovirus exposure and HLA in healthy donors (dated by TCRdb to about 2017). The receptor library was made with the immunoSEQ multiplex PCR assay. The multiplex PCR relied on a mix of 60 forward primers for TCR Vbeta segments and 13 reverse primers for TCR Jbeta segments. As stored in TCRdb, this immuneACCESS dataset retains in-frame rearrangements with V and J assigned. A fraction of the clones does not appear; measured against another copy, unresolved V genes explain less than half of the discrepancy, and the remainder lacks a known reason. The sample table lists 50,000 to 65,000 clones, 70% to 85% of them with a count of one. About 20% of the sample is in the top ten clones. Sequencing was performed on PBMCs. These receptors were obtained from a woman aged 50 to 65 in good health and CMV-seropositive.

The J gene is TRBJ1-2, the V gene TRBV5-1, with 12 bases matching TRBD1. Germline trimming cut 4 bases from V and 8 bases from J; bases unmatched to any gene: 6. CDR3 size: 14 residues. CDR1 and CDR2 (germline): SGHRS, YFSETQ. CDR3 sequence (DNA): TGCGCCAGCAGCCCGGGACAGGGGGCGGGAGGCTACACCTTC. Amino acid sequence: CASSPGQGAGGYTF. Full variable domain (missing parts from reference TRBV5-1 and TRBJ1-2): KAGVTQTPRYLIKTRGQQVTLSCSPISGHRSVSWYQQTPGQGLQFLFEYFSETQRNKGNFPGRFSGRQFSNSRSEMNVSTLELGDSALYLCASSPGQGAGGYTFGSGTRLTVV.

The rearrangement joins TRBV13 to TRBJ2-5; TRBD2 agrees at 7 bases. This CDR3 has 15 amino acids. CDR1 is PRHDT and CDR2 is FYEKMQ in the germline V gene (reference sequence). V trimming: 5 bases; J trimming: 4 bases; junction bases outside the gene matches: 10. The CDR3 reads CASSPPRGGRETQYF. CDR3 DNA: TGTGCCAGCAGCCCCCCACGGGGAGGGAGAGAGACCCAGTACTTC.

The chain is built from TRBV5-1 and TRBJ2-5, with a weak D call TRBD1 (6 bases). The V end was cut by 0 bases, the J end by 1 base, with 7 bases between. There are 14 residues in the CDR3. CDR1 is SGHRS, CDR2 YFSETQ, per germline. Here the CDR3 reads CASSLGQVQETQYF. CDR3 sequence (DNA): TGCGCCAGCAGCTTGGGACAGGTCCAAGAGACCCAGTACTTC.

The J gene is TRBJ2-5, the V gene TRBV27; 8 bases match TRBD2. Germline CDR1 and CDR2: MNHEY and SMNVEV (reference sequence). The J segment lost 9 bases and the V segment lost 6 bases, leaving 3 bases of the junction unmatched. The CDR3 loop spans 11 amino acids. This CDR3 reads CASSPGGAQYF. The CDR3 coding sequence is TGTGCCAGCAGCCCCGGGGGGGCCCAGTACTTC.

This chain joins TRBV13 and TRBJ1-4, with D maybe TRBD1 (5 bases). V lost 3 bases and J 3 bases, leaving 5 bases between the germline ends. Germline CDR1 reads PRHDT; CDR2 reads FYEKMQ (reference sequence). The CDR3 consists of 13 residues. The chain's CDR3 is CASSLGPNEKLFF. CDR3 DNA: TGTGCCAGCAGCTTGGGGCCTAATGAAAAACTGTTTTTT.

The chain joins TRBV29-1 to TRBJ2-7; TRBD1 agrees at 9 bases. Germline loops: CDR1 SQVTM, CDR2 ANQGSEA. This CDR3 comprises 13 residues. V lost 7 bases, J lost 6 bases, and 10 bases stayed unmatched. CDR3 DNA sequence: TGCAGCGCCCAGACAGGGGGAATGCGCGAGCAGTACTTC. The encoded protein is CSAQTGGMREQYF.

J is TRBJ2-1 and V is TRBV29-1; 9 bases are shared with TRBD2. Germline V gene sequence: CDR1 SQVTM, CDR2 ANQGSEA. This CDR3 contains 14 residues. V lost 4 bases, J lost 5 bases, and 6 bases stayed unmatched. Here the CDR3 reads CSVVRASGDNEQFF. The CDR3 DNA reads as TGCAGCGTTGTCAGGGCTAGCGGGGACAATGAGCAGTTCTTC.

The chain recombines TRBV4-3 with TRBJ2-1; TRBD2 agrees at 7 bases. The CDR3 has 19 residues. V was clipped by 2 bases and J by 0 bases; unmatched bases: 13. Germline V gene data show CDR1 as LGHNA and CDR2 as YSLEER. CDR3 bases: TGCGCCAGCAGCCAATTCAACCGGGGGGTCTATAGCTCCTACAATGAGCAGTTCTTC. Translated, it gives CASSQFNRGVYSSYNEQFF.

The chain's CDR3 is CASSLSGGAYGYTF. CDR3 DNA: TGTGCCAGCAGCTTGTCCGGGGGGGCCTATGGCTACACCTTC. V is TRBV7-9 and J is TRBJ1-2, with D perhaps TRBD1 (6 bases). Germline loops: CDR1 SEHNR, CDR2 FQNEAQ (reference sequence). V was clipped by 3 bases and J by 4 bases, with 12 bases between them. There are 14 residues in the CDR3.

CDR3 protein: CASTRGGDQPQHF. The CDR3 nucleotides read TGTGCCAGCACCCGGGGCGGGGATCAGCCCCAGCATTTT. V gene TRBV6-6 combines with J gene TRBJ1-5; perhaps TRBD1 as D (5 bases). Germline values: CDR1 MNHNY, CDR2 SVGAGI (reference sequence). CDR3 size: 13 residues. The V end lost 7 bases, the J end lost 5 bases, and 12 bases lay between the germline ends.

This clone showed up just once. The chain recombines TRBV7-2 with TRBJ2-3, with 8 bases matching TRBD1. The V gene end was trimmed by 5 bases and the J gene end by 2 bases; junction bases not matched to a gene: 9. The CDR3 spans 16 residues. From germline, CDR1 is SGHTA and CDR2 FQGNSA. CDR3 nucleotide sequence: TGTGCCAGCAGCCCCGTAGACAGGGGAATCACAGATACGCAGTATTTT. Translated: CASSPVDRGITDTQYF.

The rearrangement joins TRBV4-2 to TRBJ1-5; D not certain. The CDR3 runs to 17 residues. Trimming cost V 0 bases and J 2 bases, with 14 bases left between them. Germline V CDR1 and CDR2: LGHNA, YNFKEQ. In DNA, the CDR3 is TGTGCCAGCAGCCAAGAGTTTGGGAGCGGAGGCAATCAGCCCCAGCATTTT. This codes for CASSQEFGSGGNQPQHF.

The genes are TRBV5-1 and TRBJ2-3, with 7 positions matching TRBD1. In germline, CDR1 is SGHRS, CDR2 YFSETQ. V shed 4 bases, J shed 2 bases, and the junction held 7 bases outside the gene matches. The CDR3 runs 15 residues. The CDR3 reads CASSEVGQITDTQYF. CDR3 coding DNA: TGCGCCAGCAGCGAGGTGGGACAGATCACAGATACGCAGTATTTT.

This chain links TRBV10-3 with TRBJ1-1, with a weak D call TRBD1 (6 bases). This CDR3 is built from 13 residues. V was cut by 8 bases and J by 5 bases, with 15 bases left in between. Germline CDR1 is ENHRY and CDR2 is SYGVKD. This CDR3 reads CAIGGGGWTEAFF. The CDR3 DNA is TGTGCCATCGGGGGGGGCGGATGGACTGAAGCTTTCTTT.

The chain couples TRBV7-8 to TRBJ2-7; D is unresolved. The CDR3 has 11 amino acids. The germline V gene encodes CDR1 SGHVS and CDR2 FQNEAQ. V lost 4 bases and J lost 3, with 4 bases in between. CDR3 coding DNA: TGTGCCAGCAGCTCCGTCTACGAGCAGTACTTC. Amino acids: CASSSVYEQYF.

V gene TRBV6-5 combines with J gene TRBJ1-2, with 10 bases matching TRBD1. The CDR3 has 15 amino acids. V trimming: 0 bases; J trimming: 3 bases; junction bases outside the gene matches: 1. Germline CDR1 is MNHEY and CDR2 is SVGAGI. The CDR3 DNA reads TGTGCCAGCAGTTACTCTGGGACAGGGGACTATGGCTACACCTTC. Translating it yields CASSYSGTGDYGYTF.

The genes are TRBV5-4 and TRBJ2-3; 7 bases line up with TRBD2. CDR1 and CDR2 (germline): SGHNT, YYREEE (reference sequence). The CDR3 length is 15 residues. Germline trimming cut 4 bases from V and 2 bases from J; bases unmatched to any gene: 7. This CDR3 reads CASSNPGLTTDTQYF. CDR3 in DNA: TGTGCCAGCAGCAATCCGGGACTAACCACAGATACGCAGTATTTT.

V gene TRBV7-3 combines with J gene TRBJ2-1, with TRBD2 matching over 7 bases. The CDR3 covers 15 residues. Germline trimming cut 4 bases from V and 8 bases from J; bases unmatched to any gene: 11. The germline V gene encodes CDR1 SGHTA and CDR2 FQGTGA. The CDR3 spells CASSYRGRERDEQFF. In DNA, the CDR3 is TGTGCCAGCAGCTATCGGGGGAGGGAAAGGGATGAGCAGTTCTTC.

The rearrangement uses TRBV5-1 and TRBJ1-1; D gene uncertain. CDR1 SGHRS and CDR2 YFSETQ come from the germline V gene. The CDR3 sequence is 15 residues long. Deletions cut 0 bases from V and 7 bases from J, with 16 bases between. The CDR3 reads CASSLARSALNEAFF. The CDR3 DNA reads as TGCGCCAGCAGCTTGGCAAGGAGTGCCCTCAATGAAGCTTTCTTT. Complete variable domain (other parts from reference TRBV5-1 and TRBJ1-1): KAGVTQTPRYLIKTRGQQVTLSCSPISGHRSVSWYQQTPGQGLQFLFEYFSETQRNKGNFPGRFSGRQFSNSRSEMNVSTLELGDSALYLCASSLARSALNEAFFGQGTRLTVV.

The V gene is TRBV7-2, the J gene TRBJ2-5; a weak D match, TRBD2 (6 bases). The ends were cut back, 5 bases at V and 4 bases at J, with 14 bases in the middle. The germline V gene encodes CDR1 SGHTA and CDR2 FQGNSA. CDR3 size: 14 residues. CDR3 DNA: TGTGCCAGCAGCCCGCGGGGAATGAGAGAGACCCAGTACTTC. Protein: CASSPRGMRETQYF.

The V and J genes are TRBV7-3 and TRBJ2-3; weak D call: TRBD1 (5 bases). There are 13 residues in the CDR3. CDR1 SGHTA and CDR2 FQGTGA come from the germline V gene. Trimming cost V 4 bases and J 4 bases, with 9 bases left between them. CDR3 sequence (DNA): TGTGCCAGCAGCTCGGCAGGGTCAGATACGCAGTATTTT. It yields the protein CASSSAGSDTQYF.

The V gene is TRBV28, the J gene TRBJ2-7; 12 nucleotides agree with TRBD2. Germline V gene data show CDR1 as MDHEN and CDR2 as SYDVKM. This CDR3 comprises 14 residues. V shed 6 bases and J 0 bases; nucleotides not matched to a gene: 0. CDR3 sequence (DNA): TGTGCCAGCAGGGGACTAGCGGGCTCCTACGAGCAGTACTTC. Its translation: CASRGLAGSYEQYF.